These 21 T cell receptor beta chains came from one sample sequenced in a study of PD-1 blockade in classical Hodgkin lymphoma (dated by TCRdb to 2020 to 2021). The library was produced with the immunoSEQ multiplex PCR assay. Imported from immuneACCESS, the table was reduced by TCRdb to in-frame sequences with V and J called. These copies leave out some clones; in studies compared against another copy, an unresolved V gene accounts for under half, and the cause of the remainder is not known. The sample table contains more than 90,000 clones; only one count was recorded for roughly 79% of them. The ten largest clones add up to approximately 15% of the sample. Reading the label with the study, this specimen's time point is: cycle 2 day 1 (C2D1) of nivolumab. Every trial patient had relapsed after autologous stem cell transplantation, and cohorts A, B and C differed in prior brentuximab vedotin exposure.

This specimen was peripheral blood mononuclear cells (PBMCs), taken before the second cycle of nivolumab. These receptor sequences come from a human donor with classical Hodgkin lymphoma.

This clone was counted between two and nine times. The chain combines TRBV11-2 with TRBJ2-3, with a weak D call TRBD1 (6 bases). The CDR3 runs 18 residues. CDR1 SGHAT and CDR2 FQNNGV come from the germline V gene. Trimming took 5 bases from V and 0 from J, leaving 21 bases between them. The CDR3, as DNA: TGTGCCAGCAGCCCACCTTGGGGGCTGGCGACTAGCACAGATACGCAGTATTTT. This encodes CASSPPWGLATSTDTQYF.

This clone has a single count. Other DNA sequences in this sample translate to the same CDR3. The V and J genes are TRBV28 and TRBJ2-2; D ambiguous. Between the trimmed V and J ends, which lost 2 bases and 4 bases, there was a span of 5 bases. The germline gives CDR1 MDHEN, CDR2 SYDVKM. This CDR3 region has 13 residues. CDR3 sequence reads: CASSLGFTGELFF. The CDR3 DNA sequence: TGTGCCAGCAGTTTAGGATTCACCGGGGAGCTGTTTTTT. Supplemented by reference TRBV28 and TRBJ2-2, the full variable domain reads DVKVTQSSRYLVKRTGEKVFLECVQDMDHENMFWYRQDPGLGLRLIYFSYDVKMKEKGDIPEGYSVSREKKERFSLILESASTNQTSMYLCASSLGFTGELFFGEGSRLTVL.

This clone was recorded a few times. The chain joins TRBV2 to TRBJ1-5; 7 bases fit TRBD1. CDR1 and CDR2 (germline): SNHLY, FYNNEI. The length of the CDR3 is 14 residues. Losses at the gene ends were 9 bases for V and 6 bases for J; bases not matched to a gene: 11. The CDR3 loop is CASREGQVSQPQHF. The CDR3, as DNA: TGTGCCAGTAGAGAAGGACAGGTCTCTCAGCCCCAGCATTTT.

The chain is built from TRBV2 and TRBJ2-5, with 7 bases matching TRBD2. CDR1 is SNHLY and CDR2 is FYNNEI in the germline V gene. Trimming took 5 bases from V and 3 from J; bases not matched to a gene: 9. This CDR3 spans 15 amino acids. CDR3 DNA: TGTGCCAGCAGTAATATACTGGCGGGAGAAGAGACCCAGTACTTC. Amino acids: CASSNILAGEETQYF.

This clone qualifies as medium-sized. The genes are TRBV28 and TRBJ2-7, with 8 bases fitting TRBD2. Germline CDR1 and CDR2: MDHEN and SYDVKM. The ends lost 3 bases at V and 5 bases at J; junction bases unmatched: 6. The CDR3 runs to 14 residues. CDR3 coding DNA: TGTGCCAGCAGTTTGGTGCGGGAGGTCCACGAGCAGTACTTC. This codes for CASSLVREVHEQYF.

This clone has more than one count but fewer than ten. The V and J genes are TRBV4-1 and TRBJ2-7; TRBD1 matches at 10 bases. This CDR3 is built from 15 residues. Unmatched junction bases numbered 12, after V lost 4 bases and J lost 9 bases. Germline CDR1 and CDR2: MGHRA and YSYEKL. CDR3 amino acids: CASSPGDRGLRGQYF. The CDR3 region has the DNA TGCGCCAGCAGCCCTGGGGACAGGGGACTTCGTGGGCAGTACTTC.

Ten or more counts support this clone. Within the sample, other DNA sequences also encode this same CDR3. The V call is TRBV10-1, the J call TRBJ2-2; 7 bases align to TRBD1. The CDR3 is 14 residues long. The V segment lost 3 bases and the J segment 3 bases; nucleotides outside the gene matches: 1. CDR1 is WNHNN, CDR2 SYGVQD, per germline (reference sequence). The CDR3 protein is CASSDTGDTGELFF. DNA for the CDR3: TGCGCCAGCAGTGACACAGGGGACACCGGGGAGCTGTTTTTT.

The CDR3: CASSLAGREGRYEQYF. The CDR3 region has the DNA TGCGCCAGCAGCTTGGCCGGGCGGGAGGGCCGTTACGAGCAGTACTTC. The rearrangement uses TRBV5-1 and TRBJ2-7, with 9 bases matching TRBD2. With V trimmed by 0 bases and J by 4 bases, 8 bases remained unmatched. CDR1 is SGHRS and CDR2 is YFSETQ in the germline V gene. There are 16 residues in the CDR3.

V usage is TRBV7-8 and J usage is TRBJ2-1; 15 positions match TRBD2. This CDR3 is built from 20 residues. In germline, CDR1 is SGHVS, CDR2 FQNEAQ. V was pared by 3 bases and J by 5 bases, with 14 bases of the junction left unmatched. In DNA, the CDR3 is TGTGCCAGCAGCTTTCTACTGCCTGGGACTAGCGGGGGGAGGAACAATGAGCAGTTCTTC. It translates to CASSFLLPGTSGGRNNEQFF.

This CDR3 reads CATSPGLASTGELFF. CDR3 DNA: TGTGCCACCAGCCCGGGACTAGCTAGCACCGGGGAGCTGTTTTTT. J is TRBJ2-2 and V is TRBV15; TRBD2 aligns across 9 bases. The CDR3 loop spans 15 amino acids. The germline V gene has CDR1 LNHNV and CDR2 YYDKDF (reference sequence). V shed 5 bases and J 4 bases; nucleotides not matched to a gene: 5.

This rearrangement joins TRBV11-3 to TRBJ2-1; the match to TRBD2 covers 7 bases. CDR1 SGHNT and CDR2 YENEEA come from the germline V gene. With V trimmed by 4 bases and J by 0 bases, 12 bases remained unmatched. The CDR3 loop spans 18 amino acids. This CDR3 reads CASSSGASGPSSYNEQFF. CDR3 DNA: TGTGCCAGCAGCTCCGGGGCTAGCGGCCCCTCCTCCTACAATGAGCAGTTCTTC.

This chain joins TRBV9 and TRBJ1-4, with D possibly being TRBD1 (6 bases). CDR3 length: 15 residues. Germline V gene sequence: CDR1 SGDLS, CDR2 YYNGEE. V gave up 0 bases and J gave up 5 bases, with 11 bases separating them. The chain's CDR3 is CASSVAGARNEKLFF. As DNA, the CDR3 is TGTGCCAGCAGCGTAGCGGGGGCCCGGAATGAAAAACTGTTTTTT.

The chain uses TRBV28 and TRBJ2-7, with D perhaps assigned TRBD1 or TRBD2 (5 bases each). CDR3 length: 14 amino acids. Germline CDR1 reads MDHEN; CDR2 reads SYDVKM. Trimming took off 3 bases at V and 1 base at J, with 10 bases between the two ends. The CDR3 loop reads CASSFGTPSYEQYF. In nucleotides, the CDR3 is TGTGCCAGCAGTTTCGGGACGCCTTCCTACGAGCAGTACTTC.

The gene calls are TRBV28 and TRBJ1-3; D is ambiguous. The ends were cut back, 7 bases at V and 0 bases at J, with 10 bases in the middle. Germline CDR1 MDHEN, CDR2 SYDVKM. This CDR3 is 14 amino acids long. CDR3: CASTPDYSGNTIYF. The CDR3 DNA reads TGTGCCAGCACCCCGGATTACTCTGGAAACACCATATATTTT. The full variable domain, with the rest looked up from reference TRBV28 and TRBJ1-3, is DVKVTQSSRYLVKRTGEKVFLECVQDMDHENMFWYRQDPGLGLRLIYFSYDVKMKEKGDIPEGYSVSREKKERFSLILESASTNQTSMYLCASTPDYSGNTIYFGEGSWLTVV.

The chain has TRBV7-9 and TRBJ2-1, with 7 bases that match TRBD2. CDR3 length: 15 amino acids. Germline values: CDR1 SEHNR, CDR2 FQNEAQ (reference sequence). V shed 6 bases and J 0 bases; nucleotides not matched to a gene: 5. The CDR3 DNA sequence: TGTGCCAGCAGGGAACGCGGGAGCTCCTACAATGAGCAGTTCTTC. This translates into CASRERGSSYNEQFF.

The chain has TRBV7-2 and TRBJ2-7, with D possibly being TRBD2 (6 bases). Germline CDR1 is SGHTA and CDR2 is FQGNSA. The CDR3 contains 12 residues. Trimming removed 1 base from V and 9 bases from J, with 10 bases in between. The CDR3 reads CASSLVTSLQYF. The CDR3, as DNA: TGTGCCAGCAGCTTAGTAACTAGCTTGCAGTACTTC. Full variable domain (remainder filled in from reference TRBV7-2 and TRBJ2-7): GAGVSQSPSNKVTEKGKDVELRCDPISGHTALYWYRQSLGQGLEFLIYFQGNSAPDKSGLPSDRFSAERTGGSVSTLTIQRTQQEDSAVYLCASSLVTSLQYFGPGTRLTVT.

This clone appeared a single time. The rearrangement joins TRBV4-3 to TRBJ2-1, with no clear D. Trimming removed 0 bases from V and 8 bases from J, with 5 bases in between. The CDR3 extends over 12 amino acids. CDR1 and CDR2 (germline): LGHNA, YSLEER. The CDR3 sequence is CASSQDVHEQFF. In DNA form, the CDR3 reads TGCGCCAGCAGCCAAGATGTCCATGAGCAGTTCTTC.

This clone was seen more than once but under ten times. The chain employs TRBV19 and TRBJ1-3; D is unresolved. Germline V gene lookup returns CDR1 LNHDA and CDR2 SQIVND (reference sequence). This CDR3 is built from 10 residues. V was cut by 8 bases and J by 7 bases, with 6 bases left in between. As DNA, the CDR3 is TGTGCCAGTGGCAGGAACACCATATATTTT. Its protein is CASGRNTIYF.

This chain joins TRBV7-3 and TRBJ2-1; no reliable D call. The CDR3 runs to 16 residues. V lost 1 base and J lost 6, with 16 bases in between. CDR1 SGHTA and CDR2 FQGTGA come from the germline V gene. The CDR3 spells CASSLNPLGPSNEQFF. In DNA form, the CDR3 reads TGTGCCAGCAGCTTAAACCCCCTAGGACCAAGCAATGAGCAGTTCTTC.

The rearrangement joins TRBV6-1 to TRBJ2-1; D possibly corresponds to TRBD1 (5 bases). Trimming shortened V by 4 bases and J by 8 bases, and 12 bases separated the two germline ends. The CDR3 spans 13 residues. Germline CDR1 and CDR2: MNHNS and SASEGT. In nucleotides, the CDR3 is TGTGCCAGCAGTGGACAGCTCCCCGATGAGCAGTTCTTC. This gives the protein CASSGQLPDEQFF.

The rearrangement links TRBV10-3 to TRBJ2-2; D is perhaps TRBD1 (6 bases). Germline CDR1 is ENHRY and CDR2 is SYGVKD. V shed 6 bases and J shed 5 bases, with 10 bases lying between them. CDR3 length: 13 amino acids. The CDR3 DNA reads as TGTGCCATCAGGAGGACAGAAACCGGGGAGCTGTTTTTT. This gives the protein CAIRRTETGELFF.